Listed below are T cell receptor beta chains from one sample, sequenced in a study of T cells in localized non-small cell lung cancer. Libraries were prepared by immunoSEQ multiplex PCR; TCRdb keeps only in-frame clonotypes and omits some of them. Here the sample spans tens of thousands of clones, roughly four fifths being singletons. The sequences come from PBMCs, collected before any cancer treatment. The source is a man aged 35 to 70 with stage II lung adenocarcinoma. CDR3s include the opening cysteine and the closing phenylalanine or tryptophan. D genes are given only for firm matches. For some rows the clone size is stated as once, few or many, or as a class when expanded; others skip it.

abundance	v_gene	j_gene	d_gene	CDR3aa	CDR3nt
once	TRBV2	TRBJ2-7	NA	CASSGGLLNEQYF	TGTGCCAGCAGTGGTGGACTACTCAACGAGCAGTACTTC
NA	TRBV28	TRBJ2-5	TRBD1	CASSPGTANQETQYF	TGTGCCAGCAGCCCCGGGACAGCGAACCAAGAGACCCAGTACTTC
NA	TRBV2	TRBJ2-5	TRBD1	CASSGTGTGTETQYF	TGTGCCAGCAGTGGAACCGGGACAGGGACAGAGACCCAGTACTTC
NA	TRBV2	TRBJ1-4	NA	CASGERTPTEKLFF	TGTGCCAGCGGGGAACGGACACCTACTGAAAAACTGTTTTTT
NA	TRBV11-1	TRBJ1-1	NA	CASSLVGGRTEAFF	TGTGCCAGCAGCTTAGTCGGAGGGAGGACTGAAGCTTTCTTT
NA	TRBV7-2	TRBJ2-5	TRBD2	CASSLVGGGAETQYF	TGTGCCAGCAGCTTAGTAGGCGGGGGGGCAGAGACCCAGTACTTC
NA	TRBV28	TRBJ1-1	NA	CASSLGPGEAFF	TGTGCCAGCAGTTTGGGTCCGGGGGAGGCTTTCTTT
NA	TRBV7-9	TRBJ2-1	NA	CASSFRGEQFF	TGTGCCAGCAGCTTTAGGGGTGAGCAGTTCTTC
NA	TRBV7-3	TRBJ2-7	NA	CASSLPGGEQYF	TGTGCCAGCAGCTTGCCAGGGGGGGAGCAGTACTTC
NA	TRBV5-6	TRBJ1-4	NA	CASSLGQVNEKLFF	TGTGCCAGCAGCTTGGGACAGGTTAATGAAAAACTGTTTTTT
NA	TRBV7-9	TRBJ2-5	TRBD2	CASSFGLAGDGETQYF	TGTGCCAGCAGCTTCGGACTAGCGGGAGATGGGGAGACCCAGTACTTC
NA	TRBV28	TRBJ2-7	TRBD2	CASRLAGYEQYF	TGTGCCAGCAGGCTAGCGGGGTACGAGCAGTACTTC
NA	TRBV4-2	TRBJ2-3	TRBD2	CASSQGLAGSTDTQYF	TGTGCCAGCAGCCAAGGACTAGCGGGGAGCACAGATACGCAGTATTTT
NA	TRBV7-8	TRBJ1-1	NA	CASSLAGSKSRF	TGTGCCAGCAGCTTAGCAGGGAGCAAATCCCGCTTT
NA	TRBV19	TRBJ1-5	NA	CASSIWANQPQHF	TGTGCCAGTAGTATCTGGGCCAATCAGCCCCAGCATTTT
NA	TRBV5-6	TRBJ1-1	NA	CASSLDPSNTEAFF	TGTGCCAGCAGCTTGGATCCGTCGAACACTGAAGCTTTCTTT
NA	TRBV28	TRBJ2-3	NA	CASSLLSSTDTQYF	TGTGCCAGCAGTCTACTCTCTAGCACAGATACGCAGTATTTT
NA	TRBV2	TRBJ1-1	NA	CATLLNTEAFF	TGTGCCACCCTACTGAACACTGAAGCTTTCTTT
NA	TRBV19	TRBJ2-5	NA	CASTHPSGTGKETQYF	TGTGCCAGTACTCACCCTTCCGGGACTGGTAAAGAGACCCAGTACTTC
NA	TRBV7-2	TRBJ2-7	NA	CASSGGPYEQYF	TGTGCCAGCAGCGGGGGTCCCTACGAGCAGTACTTC
once	TRBV6-4	TRBJ2-5	TRBD1	CASSDSPGQGAETQYF	TGTGCCAGCAGTGACTCTCCGGGACAGGGGGCAGAGACCCAGTACTTC
NA	TRBV6-5	TRBJ2-7	NA	CASSPALGEQYF	TGTGCCAGCAGTCCCGCACTTGGCGAGCAGTACTTC
NA	TRBV6-5	TRBJ1-1	NA	CAIRDTEAFF	TGTGCCATCCGGGACACTGAAGCTTTCTTT
NA	TRBV28	TRBJ1-5	NA	CASSSLRNSNQPQHF	TGTGCCAGCAGTTCCCTCAGGAATAGCAATCAGCCCCAGCATTTT
once	TRBV19	TRBJ2-1	TRBD2	CASSRAGGPYNEQFF	TGTGCCAGTAGTAGAGCGGGAGGGCCCTACAATGAGCAGTTCTTC
few	TRBV28	TRBJ2-7	NA	CASSLSAGSYEQYF	TGTGCCAGCAGTTTATCGGCGGGTTCCTACGAGCAGTACTTC
NA	TRBV5-1	TRBJ2-7	TRBD1	CASSPGTGKNSYEQYF	TGCGCCAGCAGCCCTGGGACAGGAAAAAATTCCTACGAGCAGTACTTC
NA	TRBV19	TRBJ2-5	TRBD1	CASRDRGASETQYF	TGTGCCAGTCGCGACAGGGGGGCCTCGGAGACCCAGTACTTC
NA	TRBV5-4	TRBJ2-1	TRBD2	CASSLGTSGYNEQFF	TGTGCCAGCAGCTTGGGGACTAGCGGCTACAATGAGCAGTTCTTC
NA	TRBV2	TRBJ2-1	NA	CASSEGLAAYNEQFF	TGTGCCAGCAGTGAGGGACTGGCAGCCTACAATGAGCAGTTCTTC
NA	TRBV11-2	TRBJ1-1	TRBD1	CASSINRGTEAFF	TGTGCCAGCAGCATCAACAGGGGCACTGAAGCTTTCTTT
NA	TRBV6-5	TRBJ2-7	NA	CASSWTGSSYEQYF	TGTGCCAGCAGTTGGACTGGGAGTTCCTACGAGCAGTACTTC
NA	TRBV10-3	TRBJ2-1	TRBD2	CAISERGAGAIYNEQFF	TGTGCCATCAGTGAGAGAGGAGCGGGGGCCATTTACAATGAGCAGTTCTTC
NA	TRBV18	TRBJ1-5	NA	CASSPNKDQPQHF	TGTGCCAGCTCACCAAATAAAGATCAGCCCCAGCATTTT
NA	TRBV14	TRBJ2-7	NA	CASSQGPRRTGLYEQYF	TGTGCCAGCAGCCAGGGCCCCAGGCGGACCGGTCTCTACGAGCAGTACTTC
NA	TRBV6-1	TRBJ1-3	NA	CASSERGVGNTIYF	TGTGCCAGCAGTGAGCGGGGTGTCGGAAACACCATATATTTT
NA	TRBV5-6	TRBJ2-2	NA	CASSLIAGAAGPGELFF	TGTGCCAGCAGCTTGATCGCGGGGGCGGCCGGACCCGGGGAGCTGTTTTTT
NA	TRBV4-3	TRBJ1-1	NA	CASSHEVSGSEAFF	TGCGCCAGCAGCCATGAGGTATCTGGATCTGAAGCTTTCTTT
NA	TRBV6-1	TRBJ1-2	NA	CASTLESFNYGYTF	TGTGCCAGCACTTTAGAGAGTTTTAACTATGGCTACACCTTC